The source of this T cell receptor beta chain is a study of T cell repertoires in cytomegalovirus infection. The V gene end was trimmed by 7 bases and the J gene end by 4 bases; junction bases not matched to a gene: 9. CDR3 length: 16 amino acids. This clonotype was seen a handful of times. Its matching antigen is unknown. MiXCR was run by TCRdb on the reads, yielding one entry per CDR3 protein. The sample carries 75,000 to 95,000 distinct CDR3 sequences, under 55% recorded once. The specimen was CD8+ T cells from cultured PBMCs, collected from culture after CMV antigen stimulation. The sequence came from a human donor in good health (CMV status not recorded). Some clones in this sample may be carry-over from other donors' samples. V usage is TRBV12-3 or TRBV12-4 and J usage is TRBJ2-6; 8 bases align to TRBD2. Here the CDR3 reads CASTLYGGDGANVLTF. CDR3 sequence (DNA): TGTGCCAGCACCTTATACGGGGGGGACGGGGCCAACGTCCTGACTTTC.